A selection of T cell receptor beta chains follows, all from one sample in a study of T cell repertoires in cytomegalovirus infection. TCRdb re-analysed the reads in MiXCR, keeping a single row per CDR3 protein. The sample has fewer than 1,000,000 distinct CDR3 sequences; about a third are singletons. These receptors are not linked to any known antigen. Sample: cultured CD8+ T cells from PBMCs, taken from culture after CMV antigen stimulation. The origin of the receptors is a human donor in good health (CMV status not recorded). Some clones in this sample may be carry-over from other donors' samples. The conserved cysteine and the conserved F or W are not part of the CDR3 here.

v_call cdr3_aa
TRBV24-1 ATSDPDNTEAF
TRBV28 ASSIVPYSGPQAEAF
TRBV9 ASSVADGRGTEAF
TRBV2 TSPGWEATDTQY
TRBV7-2 ASSLEGGGVDTQY
TRBV12-3/TRBV12-4 ASKPGGYEQY
TRBV7-8 ASSLRAREGNEQF
TRBV20-1 SARETGEDIQY
TRBV6-5 ASSYQGANYGYT
TRBV4-1 ASSQGGPGQGDQPQH
TRBV6-1 ASSSAGPNYGYT
TRBV4-1 ASSQRGEVNQPQH
TRBV10-2 ASSEQGADTQY
TRBV6-5 ASSYGRGTPY
TRBV10-3 AISGPPGVTQETQY
TRBV13 ASETSGGQETQY
TRBV19 ATGQGAF
TRBV6-5 ASSYTGAGTDTQY
TRBV20-1 SARLAETRETQY
TRBV20-1 SAHGGLGTDTQY
TRBV5-4 ASSSGTASTEAF
TRBV7-9 ASSSSPTSANQPQH
TRBV24-1 ATSDWGQNTGELF
TRBV13 ASSLGGSPSNQPQH
TRBV10-3 AISESVGGEETQY
TRBV2 ASSTTRSGTDTQY
TRBV27 ASSDTGGNTEAF
TRBV10-3 AISEEHREKLF
TRBV7-2 ASSLRGQLNQPQH
TRBV7-9 ASSSKNSGANVLT
TRBV11-1 ASRATGGTQMD
TRBV7-3 ASSFGGSPRDEQF
TRBV12-3/TRBV12-4 ASSFAFPGQVRWHGTDTQY
TRBV7-2 ASSSQTGTYSYEQY
TRBV6-1 ASSEEAFEYNEQF
TRBV7-6 ASSSGQGGTNEKLF
TRBV27 ASSFGGAYQETQY
TRBV7-9 ASSLSGRRGGELF
TRBV11-3 ASSLSHDEQF
TRBV12-3/TRBV12-4 ASRLRPTGGSDEQY
TRBV20-1 SATAGDRGTEAF